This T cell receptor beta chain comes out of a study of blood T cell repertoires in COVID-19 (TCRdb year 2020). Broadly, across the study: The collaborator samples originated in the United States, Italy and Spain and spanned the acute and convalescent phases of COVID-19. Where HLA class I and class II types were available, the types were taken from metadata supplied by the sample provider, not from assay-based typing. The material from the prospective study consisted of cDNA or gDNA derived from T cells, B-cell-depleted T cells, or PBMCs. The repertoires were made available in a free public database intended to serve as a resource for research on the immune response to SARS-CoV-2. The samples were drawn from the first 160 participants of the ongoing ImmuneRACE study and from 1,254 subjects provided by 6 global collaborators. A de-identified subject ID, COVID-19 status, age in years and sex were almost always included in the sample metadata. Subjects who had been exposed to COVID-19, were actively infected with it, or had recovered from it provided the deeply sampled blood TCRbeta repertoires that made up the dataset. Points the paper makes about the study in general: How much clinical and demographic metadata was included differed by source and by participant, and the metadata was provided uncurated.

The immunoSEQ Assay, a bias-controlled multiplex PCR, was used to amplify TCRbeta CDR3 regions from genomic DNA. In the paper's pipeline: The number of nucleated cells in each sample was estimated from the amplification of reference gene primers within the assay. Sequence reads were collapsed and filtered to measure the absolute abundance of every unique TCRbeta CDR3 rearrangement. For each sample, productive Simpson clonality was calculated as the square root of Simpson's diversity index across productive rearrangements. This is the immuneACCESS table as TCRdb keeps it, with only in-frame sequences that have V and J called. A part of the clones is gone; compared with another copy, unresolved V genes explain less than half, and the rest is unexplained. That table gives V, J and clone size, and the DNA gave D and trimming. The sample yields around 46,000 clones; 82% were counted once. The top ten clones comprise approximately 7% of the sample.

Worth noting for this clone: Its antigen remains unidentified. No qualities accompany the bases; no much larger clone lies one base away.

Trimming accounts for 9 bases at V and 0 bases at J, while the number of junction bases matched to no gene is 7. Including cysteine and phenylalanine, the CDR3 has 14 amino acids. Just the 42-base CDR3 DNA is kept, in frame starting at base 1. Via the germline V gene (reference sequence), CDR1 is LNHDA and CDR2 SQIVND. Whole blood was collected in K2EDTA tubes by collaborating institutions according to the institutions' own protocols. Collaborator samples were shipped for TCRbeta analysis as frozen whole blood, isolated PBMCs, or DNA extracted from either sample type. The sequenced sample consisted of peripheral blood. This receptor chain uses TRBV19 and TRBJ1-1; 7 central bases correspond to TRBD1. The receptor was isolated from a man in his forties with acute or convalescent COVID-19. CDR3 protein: CASRDRTMNTEAFF. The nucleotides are TGTGCCAGCCGGGACAGAACCATGAACACTGAAGCTTTCTTT.